One and the same sample provided the 29 T cell receptor beta chains below, sequenced in a study of T cell responses to AZD1222 COVID-19 vaccine. This table comes from immunoSEQ multiplex PCR, and its TCRdb copy is limited to in-frame clones, with some not included. The sample has around 150,000 clones, about 90% seen once. The sample consisted of peripheral blood, taken on day 0 of AZD1222 vaccination. These receptors were obtained from an adult in good health.

The genes are TRBV7-3 and TRBJ1-1; D ambiguous. This CDR3 comprises 13 residues. V was trimmed by 1 base and J by 1 base, leaving 4 bases between them. Germline CDR1 reads SGHTA; CDR2 reads FQGTGA. The CDR3 loop reads CASSLMQNTEAFF. For the CDR3, the DNA is TGTGCCAGCAGCTTAATGCAGAACACTGAAGCTTTCTTT.

This chain connects TRBV6-6 to TRBJ1-3; D is perhaps TRBD1 (6 bases). V lost 5 bases and J 5 bases, leaving 13 bases between the germline ends. The CDR3 spans 14 residues. The V gene's germline CDR1 is MNHNY and CDR2 SVGAGI (reference sequence). The CDR3, as DNA: TGTGCCAGCAGTCGCCCAGGACAGAGAAACACCATATATTTT. Its translation: CASSRPGQRNTIYF.

V usage is TRBV25-1 and J usage is TRBJ1-4; the D gene is possibly TRBD1 (5 bases). The CDR3 length is 14 residues. Looked up from germline, CDR1 is MGHDK and CDR2 is SYGVNS. V shed 7 bases and J shed 7 bases, with 16 bases lying between them. In nucleotides, the CDR3 is TGTGCCAGCACCCTAGCGGGGACCGCTGAAAAACTGTTTTTT. It specifies CASTLAGTAEKLFF.

This clone occurred a few times. The V gene is TRBV21-1, the J gene TRBJ2-2; TRBD1, the table's D call, was not compared with the DNA. TRBV21-1 is noted as a pseudogene. CDR3 length: 15 residues. The CDR3 DNA reads as TGTGCCAGCAGCACCCGACTCAGGGTGGCCGGGGAGCTGTTTTTT. Its protein product is CASSTRLRVAGELFF.

The V call is TRBV5-1, the J call TRBJ2-3, with 7 bases lining up with TRBD1. This CDR3 spans 16 amino acids. CDR1 SGHRS and CDR2 YFSETQ come from the germline V gene. V gave up 6 bases and J gave up 0 bases; unmatched junction bases: 10. CDR3 sequence reads: CASTPRRDRSTDTQYF. As DNA, the CDR3 is TGCGCCAGCACCCCTCGCCGGGACAGAAGCACAGATACGCAGTATTTT.

In DNA, the CDR3 is TGTGCCAGCAGCCCCCCGCGGGCTAATGAAAAACTGTTTTTT. The encoded protein is CASSPPRANEKLFF. The rearrangement joins TRBV7-8 to TRBJ1-4, with unresolved D. Trimming pared 5 bases from V and 3 bases from J, leaving 10 bases between. Germline V gene data show CDR1 as SGHVS and CDR2 as FQNEAQ. The CDR3 extends over 14 amino acids.

J is TRBJ2-1 and V is TRBV7-3; 9 bases are shared with TRBD2. From germline, CDR1 is SGHTA and CDR2 FQGTGA. V gave up 6 bases and J gave up 9 bases; unmatched junction bases: 15. The length of the CDR3 is 16 residues. Here the CDR3 reads CASRTGRQRGEGEQFF. The CDR3 bases are TGTGCCAGCAGGACCGGTCGCCAGCGGGGGGAAGGTGAGCAGTTCTTC.

This clone was observed a single time. The rearrangement joins TRBV4-2 to TRBJ2-7, with D perhaps given as TRBD1 or TRBD2 (5 bases each). The CDR3 has 15 amino acids. V was cut by 0 bases and J by 2 bases, with 11 bases left in between. Germline V CDR1 and CDR2: LGHNA, YNFKEQ. The CDR3 DNA reads as TGTGCCAGCAGCCAAGACCGGGACGGAACCTACGAGCAGTACTTC. Translated, it gives CASSQDRDGTYEQYF.

This chain joins TRBV28 and TRBJ1-5; 9 bases fit TRBD1. The V segment lost 5 bases and the J segment 2 bases; nucleotides outside the gene matches: 13. The germline V gene has CDR1 MDHEN and CDR2 SYDVKM. CDR3 length: 18 amino acids. The CDR3 DNA reads TGTGCCAGCAGTCGGATAAAACAGGGGGCGACGGGCAATCAGCCCCAGCATTTT. Translating it yields CASSRIKQGATGNQPQHF.

This clone was counted once. The chain joins TRBV5-6 to TRBJ2-2; TRBD1 might be the D (5 bases). CDR3 length: 16 residues. Germline CDR1 is SGHDT and CDR2 is YYEEEE. Trimming cost V 5 bases and J 0 bases, with 14 bases left between them. The CDR3 here is CASRKDQGPNTGELFF. CDR3 nucleotide sequence: TGTGCCAGCAGGAAAGACCAGGGTCCGAACACCGGGGAGCTGTTTTTT.

V and J are TRBV9 and TRBJ1-2; possible D gene TRBD1, 6 bases. V gave up 0 bases and J gave up 8 bases, with 11 bases separating them. From germline, CDR1 is SGDLS and CDR2 YYNGEE. There are 13 residues in the CDR3. The CDR3 protein is CASSVDRASGYTF. The CDR3 nucleotides are TGTGCCAGCAGCGTAGACAGGGCGAGCGGCTACACCTTC.

The chain is built from TRBV7-9 and TRBJ1-3, with 7 positions matching TRBD1. V gave up 6 bases and J gave up 3 bases; unmatched junction bases: 2. The CDR3 spans 13 residues. Germline loops: CDR1 SEHNR, CDR2 FQNEAQ (reference sequence). The CDR3 coding sequence is TGTGCCAGCAGGCGGGACAGTGGAAACACCATATATTTT. Encoded protein: CASRRDSGNTIYF.

The chain recombines TRBV19 with TRBJ1-2; 8 positions match TRBD1. The V gene end was trimmed by 5 bases and the J gene end by 7 bases; junction bases not matched to a gene: 9. The CDR3 is made up of 14 amino acids. Germline CDR1 and CDR2: LNHDA and SQIVND (reference sequence). CDR3 loop: CASSATGTGSGYTF. CDR3 in DNA: TGTGCCAGTAGTGCAACCGGGACAGGCAGTGGCTACACCTTC. The whole variable domain, remainder taken from reference TRBV19 and TRBJ1-2, is DGGITQSPKYLFRKEGQNVTLSCEQNLNHDAMYWYRQDPGQGLRLIYYSQIVNDFQKGDIAEGYSVSREKKESFPLTVTSAQKNPTAFYLCASSATGTGSGYTFGSGTRLTVV.

This chain joins TRBV19 and TRBJ1-5, with 7 bases identical to TRBD1. With V trimmed by 4 bases and J by 5 bases, 2 bases remained unmatched. Germline V gene sequence: CDR1 LNHDA, CDR2 SQIVND (reference sequence). The CDR3 loop spans 13 amino acids. DNA of the CDR3: TGTGCCAGTAGTAACGACAGGGATCAGCCCCAGCATTTT. It translates to CASSNDRDQPQHF.

The CDR3 bases are TGTGCCAGCAGCGAACACAGCATCACAAACACTGAAGCTTTCTTT. This gives the protein CASSEHSITNTEAFF. V is TRBV28 and J is TRBJ1-1; D is ambiguous. The V and J ends lost 6 bases and 2 bases respectively, with 16 bases between them. This CDR3 region has 15 residues. Germline lookup yields CDR1 MDHEN and CDR2 SYDVKM.

V and J are TRBV6-5 and TRBJ1-1, with 8 bases identical to TRBD1. J was trimmed by 5 bases and V by 5 bases; bases with no gene match: 7. The germline CDR1 and CDR2 sequences are MNHEY and SVGAGI. CDR3 length: 14 residues. The CDR3 protein is CASSTQGGRTEAFF. In DNA form, the CDR3 reads TGTGCCAGCAGTACACAGGGGGGGAGGACTGAAGCTTTCTTT.

The chain recombines TRBV28 with TRBJ2-7; D may be TRBD1 (7 bases). Per the germline V gene, CDR1 is MDHEN and CDR2 is SYDVKM. The CDR3 spans 18 residues. V was shortened by 6 bases and J by 1 base, with 25 bases between the two germline ends. The CDR3 DNA sequence: TGTGCCAGCAGGGGCGGGACAGCCTTTAAGGTTCTTTCCTACGAGCAGTACTTC. It is translated as CASRGGTAFKVLSYEQYF.

This clone was found once. Other nucleotide sequences in the sample specify the same CDR3. The V gene is TRBV6-5, the J gene TRBJ2-5; D may be TRBD1 or TRBD2 (5 bases each). Trimming pared 9 bases from V and 0 bases from J, leaving 11 bases between. This CDR3 region has 13 residues. From germline, CDR1 is MNHEY and CDR2 SVGAGI. Here the CDR3 DNA reads TGTGCCAGTAAACCGGGGCACCAAGAGACCCAGTACTTC. Amino acid sequence: CASKPGHQETQYF.

V and J are TRBV14 and TRBJ2-7; possible D gene TRBD2, 6 bases. The ends were cut back, 4 bases at V and 1 base at J, with 14 bases in the middle. The CDR3 consists of 15 residues. The germline V gene has CDR1 SGHDN and CDR2 FVKESK. CDR3 protein: CASSRGGSLSYEQYF. In DNA, the CDR3 is TGTGCCAGCAGCCGCGGAGGGTCCCTTTCCTACGAGCAGTACTTC.

The chain uses TRBV3-1 (or the pseudogene TRBV3-2) and TRBJ2-7, with 7 bases matching TRBD2. The CDR3 contains 15 residues. Germline lookup yields CDR1 LGHDT and CDR2 YNNKEL (reference sequence). Unmatched junction bases numbered 10, after V lost 1 base and J lost 7 bases. CDR3 in amino acids: CASSQVGLAVGEQYF. The CDR3 DNA follows: TGTGCCAGCAGCCAAGTCGGGCTAGCGGTAGGGGAGCAGTACTTC.

The J gene is TRBJ1-2, the V gene TRBV18; 7 positions match TRBD1. The CDR3 is made up of 15 amino acids. V trimming: 4 bases; J trimming: 3 bases; junction bases outside the gene matches: 8. From germline, CDR1 is KGHSH and CDR2 LQKENI. The CDR3, as DNA: TGTGCCAGCTCACAAGCTACCGGGACAGACTATGGCTACACCTTC. This codes for CASSQATGTDYGYTF.

V is TRBV21-1 and J is TRBJ2-7; the D call TRBD2 from the table was never checked on the DNA. TRBV21-1 is deemed a pseudogene. The CDR3 runs to 17 residues. The CDR3 loop is CASSMTRSGNSSYEQYF. Written as DNA, the CDR3 is TGTGCCAGCAGCATGACTCGAAGCGGGAATTCCTCCTACGAGCAGTACTTC.

The chain employs TRBV30 and TRBJ1-5; D is possibly TRBD1 (6 bases). The V and J ends lost 0 bases and 5 bases respectively, with 20 bases between them. The germline gives CDR1 GTSNPN, CDR2 SVGIG (reference sequence). CDR3 length: 17 amino acids. DNA for the CDR3: TGTGCCTGGAGTGTACCTGGGGGCAGGGGACAATATCAGCCCCAGCATTTT. This codes for CAWSVPGGRGQYQPQHF.

The CDR3 loop reads CASSLAGRRGDEQYF. For the CDR3, the DNA is TGCGCCAGCAGCTTGGCCGGGCGGAGAGGGGACGAGCAGTACTTC. This chain connects TRBV5-1 to TRBJ2-7; D tentatively reads TRBD1 or TRBD2 (5 bases each). CDR3 length: 15 residues. Germline V gives CDR1 SGHRS, CDR2 YFSETQ. V gave up 0 bases and J gave up 5 bases, with 15 bases separating them. The complete variable domain, with remaining parts taken from reference TRBV5-1 and TRBJ2-7, reads KAGVTQTPRYLIKTRGQQVTLSCSPISGHRSVSWYQQTPGQGLQFLFEYFSETQRNKGNFPGRFSGRQFSNSRSEMNVSTLELGDSALYLCASSLAGRRGDEQYFGPGTRLTVT.

The J gene is TRBJ1-1, the V gene TRBV7-6; 9 bases fit TRBD1. The CDR3 is made up of 13 amino acids. Looked up from germline, CDR1 is SGHVS and CDR2 is FNYEAQ. J gave up 11 bases and V 5 bases, and 9 bases lay outside the gene matches. CDR3 bases: TGTGCCAGCAGCCGGGGACAGGGCGAAGTGGCTTTCTTT. Protein product: CASSRGQGEVAFF.

The J gene is TRBJ1-4, the V gene TRBV4-3; D gene unclear. CDR1 LGHNA and CDR2 YSLEER come from the germline V gene. The CDR3 length is 18 residues. V was shortened by 0 bases and J by 0 bases, with 14 bases between the two germline ends. CDR3: CASSQDLIMGTTNEKLFF. CDR3 coding DNA: TGCGCCAGCAGCCAAGATTTAATAATGGGAACAACTAATGAAAAACTGTTTTTT.

As for this clone: A much larger clone sits a single nucleotide away, making a read error possible. The chain recombines TRBV27 with TRBJ1-2; D possibly corresponds to TRBD1 (6 bases). V was cut by 5 bases and J by 5 bases, with 9 bases left in between. The CDR3 spans 12 residues. Germline lookup yields CDR1 MNHEY and CDR2 SMNVEV (reference sequence). DNA of the CDR3: TGTGCCAGCAGTGAGAGGGGGTATGGCTACACCTTC. Translated: CASSERGYGYTF.

The V and J genes are TRBV7-2 and TRBJ2-7; D might be TRBD2 (6 bases). Trimming took 1 base from V and 5 from J, leaving 15 bases between them. This CDR3 contains 15 residues. The germline CDR1 and CDR2 sequences are SGHTA and FQGNSA. As DNA, the CDR3 is TGTGCCAGCAGCTTAGTAGGTAGGGGAGGCGACGAGCAGTACTTC. This translates into CASSLVGRGGDEQYF. Using reference TRBV7-2 and TRBJ2-7 for the parts outside the CDR3, the full variable domain is GAGVSQSPSNKVTEKGKDVELRCDPISGHTALYWYRQSLGQGLEFLIYFQGNSAPDKSGLPSDRFSAERTGGSVSTLTIQRTQQEDSAVYLCASSLVGRGGDEQYFGPGTRLTVT.

The chain combines TRBV3-1 (or the pseudogene TRBV3-2) with TRBJ1-5; D ambiguous. CDR1 is LGHDT, CDR2 YNNKEL, per germline (reference sequence). There are 17 residues in the CDR3. The V end was cut by 4 bases, the J end by 5 bases, with 21 bases between. In DNA form, the CDR3 reads TGTGCCAGCAGCCCGATCCACCCATTTTGGCATCATCAGCCCCAGCATTTT. It codes for CASSPIHPFWHHQPQHF.